The 13 T cell receptor beta chains in this list originate from one sample, sequenced in a study of blood T cell repertoires in COVID-19. Clones were read by immunoSEQ multiplex PCR, and TCRdb kept only the in-frame ones, dropping some. The sample shows 120,000 to 150,000 clones, around 84% of them seen only once. Sequencing was done on a sample of peripheral blood. These receptors came from a young man with COVID-19, enrolled during active disease.

The rearrangement links TRBV30 to TRBJ1-2; TRBD1 aligns across 7 bases. V was clipped by 5 bases and J by 0 bases; unmatched bases: 9. From germline, CDR1 is GTSNPN and CDR2 SVGIG (reference sequence). The CDR3 sequence is 15 residues long. CDR3 sequence reads: CAWQISGGSNYGYTF. CDR3 DNA: TGTGCCTGGCAGATTTCAGGGGGTTCTAACTATGGCTACACCTTC.

The genes are TRBV30 and TRBJ1-1; possible D gene TRBD1, 6 bases. Trimming pared 0 bases from V and 1 base from J, leaving 9 bases between. CDR1 is GTSNPN and CDR2 is SVGIG in the germline V gene (reference sequence). This CDR3 is 14 amino acids long. DNA for the CDR3: TGTGCCTGGAGTGTAACAGGGAGGAACACTGAAGCTTTCTTT. Translating it yields CAWSVTGRNTEAFF.

This clone has a handful of counts. Different DNA sequences within this sample yield the same CDR3. The genes are TRBV4-3 and TRBJ1-5, with 9 bases identical to TRBD1. CDR1 and CDR2 from the germline V gene are LGHNA and YSLEER. Trimming at V came to 0 bases and at J to 3 bases, leaving 3 bases not matched to a gene. This CDR3 has 16 residues. DNA of the CDR3: TGCGCCAGCAGCCAAGATAGGGACAGGGTCAATCAGCCCCAGCATTTT. Translation: CASSQDRDRVNQPQHF.

The gene calls are TRBV10-1 and TRBJ1-3; 9 nucleotides align to TRBD1. With V trimmed by 6 bases and J by 0 bases, 6 bases remained unmatched. The CDR3 spans 16 residues. CDR1 and CDR2 (germline): WNHNN, SYGVQD (reference sequence). Here the CDR3 DNA reads TGCGCCAGCAGCCGGGACAGGGTGAGCTCTGGAAACACCATATATTTT. Its protein product is CASSRDRVSSGNTIYF.

This rearrangement joins TRBV9 to TRBJ2-3; TRBD1 might be the D (6 bases). V lost 0 bases and J lost 5, with 13 bases in between. The CDR3 consists of 15 residues. The V gene's germline CDR1 is SGDLS and CDR2 YYNGEE. The CDR3 spells CASSVATGLKDTQYF. The CDR3 DNA is TGTGCCAGCAGCGTAGCCACAGGGCTCAAAGATACGCAGTATTTT.

The V and J genes are TRBV10-3 and TRBJ1-5, with D tentatively TRBD1 (6 bases). CDR3 length: 16 residues. Trimming took 8 bases from V and 1 from J, leaving 18 bases between them. CDR1 and CDR2 from the germline V gene are ENHRY and SYGVKD. CDR3 protein: CAIGAGTQGSNQPQHF. The CDR3 DNA sequence: TGTGCCATCGGGGCCGGGACCCAGGGGAGCAATCAGCCCCAGCATTTT.

This clone was counted a single time. This chain uses TRBV3-1 (or the pseudogene TRBV3-2) with TRBJ2-5; TRBD1 agrees at 10 bases. The germline V gene has CDR1 LGHDT and CDR2 YNNKEL (reference sequence). The CDR3 has 15 amino acids. V lost 4 bases, J lost 5 bases, and 7 bases stayed unmatched. Here the CDR3 DNA reads TGTGCCAGCAGCCCTACGACAGGGGGCGTGGAGACCCAGTACTTC. Translation gives CASSPTTGGVETQYF.

The chain has TRBV7-9 and TRBJ2-1, with a possible D match to TRBD2 (5 bases). The V gene's germline CDR1 is SEHNR and CDR2 FQNEAQ (reference sequence). The V end was cut by 1 base, the J end by 7 bases, with 5 bases between. The CDR3 is 12 residues long. CDR3 in DNA: TGTGCCAGCAGCTTAGGGAGGAATGAGCAGTTCTTC. It translates to CASSLGRNEQFF.

This clone is a singleton in its sample. J is TRBJ2-7 and V is TRBV29-1, with D possibly matching TRBD1 (6 bases). The CDR3 length is 13 residues. Per germline, CDR1 SQVTM and CDR2 ANQGSEA. V was trimmed by 6 bases and J by 0 bases, leaving 12 bases between them. CDR3: CSVRQESSYEQYF. DNA of the CDR3: TGCAGCGTCAGACAGGAATCCTCCTACGAGCAGTACTTC.

The rearrangement joins TRBV6-1 to TRBJ2-3; 10 bases agree with TRBD2. Trimming removed 0 bases from V and 0 bases from J; junction bases left unmatched: 9. Looked up from germline, CDR1 is MNHNS and CDR2 is SASEGT. The CDR3 extends over 19 amino acids. The CDR3 sequence: CASSEAASGSLLSTDTQYF. The CDR3 coding sequence is TGTGCCAGCAGTGAAGCGGCTAGCGGGAGTTTGCTTAGCACAGATACGCAGTATTTT.

The V gene is TRBV3-1 (or the pseudogene TRBV3-2), the J gene TRBJ1-1, with D uncertain. The CDR3 loop spans 14 amino acids. Germline V gives CDR1 LGHDT, CDR2 YNNKEL (reference sequence). V was pared by 5 bases and J by 1 base, with 11 bases between. This CDR3 is CASSYLGRNTEAFF. The CDR3 bases are TGTGCCAGCAGCTATTTAGGGAGGAACACTGAAGCTTTCTTT.

The gene calls are TRBV9 and TRBJ2-5; 7 bases agree with TRBD1. CDR3 length: 13 amino acids. V was clipped by 5 bases and J by 1 base; unmatched bases: 2. Germline CDR1 is SGDLS and CDR2 is YYNGEE. The CDR3 spells CASRGTAQETQYF. Here the CDR3 DNA reads TGTGCCAGCAGGGGGACAGCCCAAGAGACCCAGTACTTC.

V usage is TRBV10-2 and J usage is TRBJ2-5; 12 positions match TRBD2. CDR1 is WSHSY and CDR2 is SAAADI in the germline V gene. V shed 6 bases and J 3 bases; nucleotides not matched to a gene: 17. This CDR3 contains 19 residues. The CDR3 sequence: CASRKTLAGGIFGEETQYF. In DNA form, the CDR3 reads TGCGCCAGCAGAAAGACACTAGCGGGAGGAATATTTGGAGAAGAGACCCAGTACTTC.